This record looks at one T cell receptor beta chain sequence and its context. Its antigen is undetermined. There are 14 residues in the CDR3. V gave up 3 bases and J gave up 0 bases, with 9 bases separating them. The V gene's germline CDR1 is SQVTM and CDR2 ANQGSEA. This entry belongs to a study of regulatory T cells in long-lasting Graves disease. Findings of the study overall: TCR diversity was lower in persistent Graves' patients than in newly diagnosed ones. Persistent disease was characterized by preferential usage of TRBV28, TRBJ1-2 and TRBJ2-5.

For TCR beta, libraries came from iRepertoire HTBI primers and Arm-PCR of CDR3 regions. TCRdb redid the calling of the multiplex PCR reads with MiXCR, one entry per CDR3 protein. The sample yields about 350,000 distinct CDR3 sequences, around 17% seen once. The time point denotes: newly diagnosed GD, antithyroid drugs for less than 3 months. Extracted PBMC RNA gave rise to the TCR library. The same specimen was also included in a second study, on T cells in Graves' hyperthyroidism and ophthalmopathy.

The TCR was taken from a man between 35 and 55 years old with Graves disease. V is TRBV29-1 and J is TRBJ1-3; D uncertain. Sequencing used peripheral blood mononuclear cells (PBMCs), obtained at new diagnosis, from a patient treated with antithyroid drugs. In nucleotides, the CDR3 is TGCAGCGTTGATGTCGGCCACTCTGGAAACACCATATATTTT. This encodes CSVDVGHSGNTIYF.